This TCR beta chain was captured by sequencing in a study of blood T cells in healthy people across ages. Points from the study as a whole: Diversity was higher, and naive CD4+ cells more numerous, in long-lived donors than in aged donors.

For the second PCR, which ran for 7 to 11 cycles, a sample-barcoded 5' primer and a J-beta primer mix were used. CDR3-containing paired-end reads numbered at least 2.5 million in each sample. TCRdb processed the 5' RACE reads anew with MiXCR; each CDR3 protein has one entry. Counted here are some 1.4 million distinct CDR3 sequences, 42% occurring once; the ten biggest clones make up 7.9%. The CDR3 extends over 16 amino acids. The germline V and J ends were trimmed by 10 bases and 0 bases, with 19 bases remaining between them. Notes on this clonotype: The target antigen is unknown.

The individuals who served as donors were healthy Caucasians living in Russia, aged roughly 6 to 100. The V and J genes are TRBV12-3 or TRBV12-4 and TRBJ1-5; D is possibly TRBD1 (5 bases). Sequenced input: blood. This sequence originates from a woman aged 18 to 35 in good health. The CDR3, as DNA: TGTGCCACACTTAGAGGGACGGCTTATAGCAATCAGCCCCAGCATTTT. Amino acids: CATLRGTAYSNQPQHF.